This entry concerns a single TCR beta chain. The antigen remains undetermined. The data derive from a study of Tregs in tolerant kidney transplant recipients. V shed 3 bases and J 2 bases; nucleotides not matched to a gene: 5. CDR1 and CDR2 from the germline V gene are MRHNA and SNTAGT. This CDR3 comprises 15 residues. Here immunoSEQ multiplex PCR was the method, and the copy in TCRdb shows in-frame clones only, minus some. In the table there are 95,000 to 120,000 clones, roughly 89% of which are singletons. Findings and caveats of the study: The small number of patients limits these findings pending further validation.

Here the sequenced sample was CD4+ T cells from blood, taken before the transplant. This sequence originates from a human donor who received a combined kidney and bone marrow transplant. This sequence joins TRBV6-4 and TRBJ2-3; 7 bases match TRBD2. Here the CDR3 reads CASSEIAGSTDTQYF. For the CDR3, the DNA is TGTGCCAGCAGTGAGATAGCGGGTTCCACAGATACGCAGTATTTT.